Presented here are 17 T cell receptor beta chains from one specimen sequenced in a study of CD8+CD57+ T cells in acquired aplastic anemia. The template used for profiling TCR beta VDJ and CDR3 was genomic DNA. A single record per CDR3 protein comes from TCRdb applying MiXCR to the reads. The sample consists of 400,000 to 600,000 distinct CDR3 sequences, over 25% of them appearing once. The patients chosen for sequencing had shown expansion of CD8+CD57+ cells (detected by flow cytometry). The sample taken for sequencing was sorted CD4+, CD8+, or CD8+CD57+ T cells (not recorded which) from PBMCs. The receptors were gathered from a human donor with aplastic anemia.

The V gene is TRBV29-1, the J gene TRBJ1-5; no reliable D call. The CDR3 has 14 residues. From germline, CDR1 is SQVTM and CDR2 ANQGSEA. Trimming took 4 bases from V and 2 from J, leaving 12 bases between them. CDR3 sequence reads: CSVAQMAGNQPQHF. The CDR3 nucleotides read TGCAGCGTTGCACAGATGGCGGGCAATCAGCCCCAGCATTTT. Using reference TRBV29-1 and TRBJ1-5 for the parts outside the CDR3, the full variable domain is SAVISQKPSRDICQRGTSLTIQCQVDSQVTMMFWYRQQPGQSLTLIATANQGSEATYESGFVIDKFPISRPNLTFSTLTVSNMSPEDSSIYLCSVAQMAGNQPQHFGDGTRLSIL.

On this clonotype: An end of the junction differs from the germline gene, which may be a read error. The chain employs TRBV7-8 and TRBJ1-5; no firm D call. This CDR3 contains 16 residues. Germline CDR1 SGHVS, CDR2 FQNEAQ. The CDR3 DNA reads TGTGCCAGCAGCGCCCGACGACTTCTAAGCAATCGGCCCCAGCATTTT. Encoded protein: CASSARRLLSNRPQHF.

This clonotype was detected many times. CDR3 sequence reads: CASKVGGKLETQYF. CDR3 DNA: TGTGCCAGCAAAGTCGGCGGAAAATTAGAGACCCAGTACTTC. The chain couples TRBV2 to TRBJ2-5; D is unresolved. The CDR3 loop spans 14 amino acids. From germline, CDR1 is SNHLY and CDR2 FYNNEI. Deletions cut 7 bases from V and 4 bases from J, with 16 bases between.

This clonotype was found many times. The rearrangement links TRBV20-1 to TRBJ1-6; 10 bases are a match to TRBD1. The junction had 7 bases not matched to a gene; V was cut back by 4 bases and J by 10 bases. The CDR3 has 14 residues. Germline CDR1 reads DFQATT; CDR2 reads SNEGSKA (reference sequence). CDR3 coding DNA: TGCAGTGCTATCCCGGGACAGGGGATCTCACCCCTCCACTTT. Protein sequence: CSAIPGQGISPLHF.

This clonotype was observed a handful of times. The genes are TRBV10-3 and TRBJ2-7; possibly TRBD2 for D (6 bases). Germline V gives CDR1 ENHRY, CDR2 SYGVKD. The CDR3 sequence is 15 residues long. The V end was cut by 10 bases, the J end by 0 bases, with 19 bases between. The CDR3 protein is CASRRGSSSSYEQYF. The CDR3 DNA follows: TGTGCCAGCAGGCGGGGATCTTCAAGCTCCTACGAGCAGTACTTC.

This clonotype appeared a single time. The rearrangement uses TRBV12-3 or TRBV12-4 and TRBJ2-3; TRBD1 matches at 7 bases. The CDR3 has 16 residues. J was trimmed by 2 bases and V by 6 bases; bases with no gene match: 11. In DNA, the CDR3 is TGTGCCAGCAGCAGCGGCCACAGGGGACCCACAGATACGCAGTATTTT. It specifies CASSSGHRGPTDTQYF.

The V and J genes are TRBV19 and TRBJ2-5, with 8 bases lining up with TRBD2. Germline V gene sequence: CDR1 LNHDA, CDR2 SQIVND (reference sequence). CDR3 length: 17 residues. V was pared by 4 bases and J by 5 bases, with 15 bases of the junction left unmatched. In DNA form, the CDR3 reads TGTGCCAGTAGTACCCGCAGACTAGCGAGGGGTGTGGAGACCCAGTACTTC. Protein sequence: CASSTRRLARGVETQYF.

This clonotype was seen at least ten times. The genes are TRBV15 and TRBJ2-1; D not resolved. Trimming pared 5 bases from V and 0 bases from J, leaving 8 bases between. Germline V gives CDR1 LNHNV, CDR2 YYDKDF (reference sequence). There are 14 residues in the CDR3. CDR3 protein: CATSQFGSYNEQFF. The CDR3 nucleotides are TGTGCCACCAGCCAGTTTGGCTCCTACAATGAGCAGTTCTTC.

The CDR3 coding sequence is TGTGCCAGCAGCTTAGTTGGCGGGCCGAGCTCCTACAATGAGCAGTTCTTC. It encodes CASSLVGGPSSYNEQFF. This sequence joins TRBV7-6 and TRBJ2-1; D may be TRBD2 (5 bases). Trimming cost V 1 base and J 0 bases, with 13 bases left between them. Germline V gene data show CDR1 as SGHVS and CDR2 as FNYEAQ. The CDR3 is made up of 17 amino acids.

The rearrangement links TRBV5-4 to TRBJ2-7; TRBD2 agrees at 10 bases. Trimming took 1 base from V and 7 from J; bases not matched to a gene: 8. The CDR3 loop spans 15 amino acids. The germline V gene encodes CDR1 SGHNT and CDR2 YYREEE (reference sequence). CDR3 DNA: TGTGCCAGCAGCTTGCAGGTAGCGGGAGGTTGGGAGCAGTACTTC. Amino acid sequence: CASSLQVAGGWEQYF.

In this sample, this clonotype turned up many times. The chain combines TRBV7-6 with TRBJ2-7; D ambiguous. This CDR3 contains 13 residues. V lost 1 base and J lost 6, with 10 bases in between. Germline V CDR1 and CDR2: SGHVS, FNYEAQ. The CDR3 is CASSLVVQAEQYF. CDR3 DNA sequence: TGTGCCAGCAGCTTAGTAGTTCAGGCCGAGCAGTACTTC.

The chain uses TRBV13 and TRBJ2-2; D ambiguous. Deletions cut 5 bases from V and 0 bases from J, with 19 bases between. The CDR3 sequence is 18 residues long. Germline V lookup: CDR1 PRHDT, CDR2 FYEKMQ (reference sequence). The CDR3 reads CASSPIGQTDTNTGELFF. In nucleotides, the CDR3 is TGTGCCAGCAGCCCAATCGGGCAAACAGATACGAACACCGGGGAGCTGTTTTTT.

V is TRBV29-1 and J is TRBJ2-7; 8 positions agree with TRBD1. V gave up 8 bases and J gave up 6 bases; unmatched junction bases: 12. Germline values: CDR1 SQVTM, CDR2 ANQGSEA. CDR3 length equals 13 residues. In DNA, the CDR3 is TGCAGCACTGGGGTCGACAGGGGCAGCGAGCAGTACTTC. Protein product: CSTGVDRGSEQYF.

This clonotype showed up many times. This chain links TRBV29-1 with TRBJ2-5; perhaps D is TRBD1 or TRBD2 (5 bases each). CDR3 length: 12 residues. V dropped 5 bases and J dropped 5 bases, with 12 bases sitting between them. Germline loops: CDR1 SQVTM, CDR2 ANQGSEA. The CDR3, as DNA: TGCAGCGTTAAAACAGGCGGGGAGACCCAGTACTTC. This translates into CSVKTGGETQYF.

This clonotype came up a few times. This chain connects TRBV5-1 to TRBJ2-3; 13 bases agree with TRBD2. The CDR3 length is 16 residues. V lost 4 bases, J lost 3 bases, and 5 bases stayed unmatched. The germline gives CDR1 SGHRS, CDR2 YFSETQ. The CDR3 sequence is CASSPGTSGMTDTQYF. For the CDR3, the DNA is TGCGCCAGCAGCCCTGGGACTAGCGGGATGACAGATACGCAGTATTTT.

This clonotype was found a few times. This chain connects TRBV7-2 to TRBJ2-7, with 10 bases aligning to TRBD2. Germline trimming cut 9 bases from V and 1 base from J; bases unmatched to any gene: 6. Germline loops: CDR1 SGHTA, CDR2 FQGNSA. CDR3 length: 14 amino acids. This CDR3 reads CASTLAGESYEQYF. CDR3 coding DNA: TGTGCCAGTACTCTAGCGGGGGAGTCCTACGAGCAGTACTTC.

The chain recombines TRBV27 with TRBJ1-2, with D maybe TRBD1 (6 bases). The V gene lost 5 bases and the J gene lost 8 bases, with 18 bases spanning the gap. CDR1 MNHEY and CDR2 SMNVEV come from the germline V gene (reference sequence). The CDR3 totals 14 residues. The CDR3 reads CASSRGEPGGGYTF. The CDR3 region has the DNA TGTGCCAGCAGTAGGGGGGAGCCTGGCGGGGGCTACACCTTC.